This paragraph covers one TCR beta chain sequence. There is no known antigen for this receptor. No per-base quality is available; no much larger clone lies one base away. The sample comes from a study of cytotoxic CD8 clonotypes in ibrutinib-treated CLL (dated by TCRdb to the early 2020s). As for the study more broadly: The cohort included roughly 15 treatment-naive and some twelve relapsed/refractory patients; around 18 were IGHV unmutated. Partial responses were observed in approximately 24 patients and complete responses in 2; after a median follow-up of around 64 months, remission was maintained in 14 patients and progression was observed in approximately 12. Every sample from remission and from progressive disease was obtained while the patients were still on ibrutinib. The response samples were drawn at a median of 12 months into treatment, with a range of about 6 to 36 months. Cryopreserved peripheral blood mononuclear cells were collected before treatment, at response, and at either disease progression or sustained remission. Of the 86 people in the trial, approximately 24 had longitudinal samples available. An average of roughly 250,000 productive templates and about 100,000 productive rearrangements was obtained per sample.

The CDR3 spans 15 residues, from the cysteine through the phenylalanine. The CDR3 DNA has 45 bases and is translated from base 1. According to the germline V gene (reference sequence), CDR1 reads SGHNT and CDR2 reads YYREEE. Germline trimming: 4 bases from V, 1 base from J; junction bases outside gene matches: 7. General findings and caveats noted by the study authors: Baseline clonality was found to be higher than that of age-matched healthy donors and was strongly correlated with circulating CD8+ T-cell counts. Public clonotypes were rare and either contracted or stayed stable during treatment, and the rise in clonality at ibrutinib response reflected the expansion of private clonotypes. Sampling times were not matched between sustained-remission and progressing patients, and lymph node repertoires were not studied. An increase in clonality was observed at ibrutinib response, with clonality remaining stable during sustained remission and falling back toward baseline at progression.

The time point label here, explained by the study, means: 24 months on ibrutinib. Roughly 2 micrograms of genomic DNA were extracted from cryopreserved PBMCs for TCR beta library preparation. Longitudinal blood samples from CLL patients receiving ibrutinib monotherapy were subjected to high-throughput TCR beta sequencing. Patients were enrolled in a phase 2 open-label single-center ibrutinib monotherapy trial. The goal of deep resolution MiSeq sequencing was a depth between 1 in 1 million and 1 in 200,000 T cells, and coverage averaged 10x per clonotype. The immunoSEQ hsTCRB Kit was used to generate the TCR beta libraries. As for the authors' bioinformatics: Data were analyzed with ImmunoSEQ Data Assistant and ImmunoSEQ Analyzer, with V, D and J genes assigned per IMGT definitions. Clonality, which ranges from 0 to 1, was calculated as one minus the normalized Shannon entropy of productive rearrangement frequencies. Public clonotype analysis was restricted to overrepresented clonotypes comprising at least 0.05% of each patient's repertoire. Approximately 12 age-matched healthy donor repertoires from immuneACCESS were used as controls for clonality. This immuneACCESS table, as held by TCRdb, lists in-frame sequences with V and J called but not all clones. Of the missing ones, under half trace to an unresolved V gene in checked studies; the others have no known cause. The V and J calls and clone size are taken from that table; D and trimming were inferred from the DNA. The sample table lists roughly 200,000 clones, about two thirds of them with a count of one. The biggest ten clones account for around 15% of the sample.

This receptor was identified in a human donor with chronic lymphocytic leukemia. The sequence is built from TRBV5-4 and TRBJ1-1, with 7 bases matching TRBD1. Specimen: PBMCs, collected after 24 months of ibrutinib treatment. The sequenced DNA is TGTGCCAGCAGCGCGACAGGGCCAGAGAACACTGAAGCTTTCTTT. Translated, it gives CASSATGPENTEAFF.